This T cell receptor beta chain was sequenced during a study of cytomegalovirus exposure and HLA in healthy donors. Study details: An earlier analysis identified more than 90 million unique TCR beta sequences in 150 million to 200 million T cells.

Notes on the study in general: Relative to the approximately 670-donor mean, N-insertions were reportedly fewer in an Asian-associated ancestry cluster in a later analysis. When analyzed later, a missense DCLRE1C variant was found to be linked to TCR beta V- and J-gene trimming.

Details on this clone: No antigen is known for it.

The primer mix had 60 Vbeta and 13 Jbeta primers. In the original analysis: Approximately 12 million of tens of millions of unique TCR beta chains were shared, per a later count. The data were produced by immunoSEQ multiplex PCR, yet TCRdb's version contains in-frame clones alone and is incomplete. V, J and clone size are those of that table, while D and trimming were read from the DNA. The sample lists over 120,000 clones, around 67% occurring once. The CDR3 totals 16 residues. V lost 4 bases, J lost 2 bases, and 6 bases stayed unmatched. In germline, CDR1 is MGHDK, CDR2 SYGVNS. The sample taken for sequencing was PBMCs. The receptor was isolated from a young man in good health and CMV-seropositive. The V gene is TRBV25-1, the J gene TRBJ1-2; 11 bases are a match to TRBD1. CDR3 in DNA: TGTGCCAGCAGTGCCGCCGGGACAGGGGGGAACTATGGCTACACCTTC. It codes for CASSAAGTGGNYGYTF.